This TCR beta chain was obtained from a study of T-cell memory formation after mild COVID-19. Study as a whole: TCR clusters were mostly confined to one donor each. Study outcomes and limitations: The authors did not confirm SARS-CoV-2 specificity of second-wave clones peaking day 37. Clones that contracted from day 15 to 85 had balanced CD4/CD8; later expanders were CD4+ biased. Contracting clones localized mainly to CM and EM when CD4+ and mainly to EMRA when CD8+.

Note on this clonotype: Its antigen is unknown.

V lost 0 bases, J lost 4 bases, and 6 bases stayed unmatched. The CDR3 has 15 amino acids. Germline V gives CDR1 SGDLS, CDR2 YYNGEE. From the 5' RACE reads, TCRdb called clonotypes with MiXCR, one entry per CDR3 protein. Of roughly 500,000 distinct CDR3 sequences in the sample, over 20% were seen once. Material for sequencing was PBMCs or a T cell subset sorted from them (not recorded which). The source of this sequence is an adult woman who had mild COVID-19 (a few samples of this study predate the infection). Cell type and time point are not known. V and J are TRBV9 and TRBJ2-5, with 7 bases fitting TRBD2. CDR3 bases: TGTGCCAGCAGCGTAGGGGAGGGGCGAGGAGAGACCCAGTACTTC. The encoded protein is CASSVGEGRGETQYF.